Listed below are T cell receptor beta chains from one sample, sequenced in a study of CD8 T cells in Susac syndrome. From the immunoSEQ multiplex PCR reads, TCRdb called clonotypes with MiXCR, one entry per CDR3 protein. This table has over 130,000 distinct CDR3 sequences, 95% appearing once. Sequences were obtained from CD4+ T cells from PBMCs. Receptors originate from a human donor with Susac syndrome. CDR3s include the opening cysteine and the closing phenylalanine or tryptophan. Size is stated for part of the rows, as once, few or many counts, or as a class when the clone is expanded.

V gene	clone size	J gene	CDR3 protein
TRBV9	-	TRBJ2-1	CASSTSGGTYNEQFF
TRBV6-1	-	TRBJ1-5	CASSEAQPQHF
TRBV7-9	-	TRBJ1-1	CASSPREGGTEAFF
TRBV7-2	-	TRBJ2-7	CASSLDPPGLKSYEQYF
TRBV15	-	TRBJ1-1	CATSRGSRADTEAFF
TRBV29-1	-	TRBJ1-4	CSVLLMEKLFF
TRBV20-1	-	TRBJ2-7	CSASEGEQYF
TRBV5-1	-	TRBJ2-7	CASSFTGTPLEEQYF
TRBV5-6	-	TRBJ1-1	CASSLDGLNTEAFF
TRBV4-1	-	TRBJ1-1	CASSRYELRNTEAFF
TRBV9	once	TRBJ2-3	CASSVGGRFPDTQYF
TRBV6-2/TRBV6-3	-	TRBJ2-1	CASSSLGQVAF
TRBV28	-	TRBJ1-2	CASSLTGTSYGYTF
TRBV29-1	-	TRBJ1-2	CSFPGPPRGYTF
TRBV5-4	-	TRBJ2-1	CASSGLSYNEQFF
TRBV7-9	-	TRBJ2-1	CASLSGRDEQFF
TRBV3-1	once	TRBJ2-2	CASRRISPTGELFF
TRBV20-1	-	TRBJ2-5	CSARWTAETQYF
TRBV2	-	TRBJ1-2	CASSEGGIRDVGYTF
TRBV30	-	TRBJ2-3	CAWSPTGTDTQYF
TRBV12-3/TRBV12-4	-	TRBJ2-1	CASRPRLNSYNEQFF
TRBV9	-	TRBJ2-7	CASSARWTSGRDEQYF
TRBV11-3	-	TRBJ2-5	CASSPPGEETQYF
TRBV9	-	TRBJ2-3	CASSLSVGFTDTQYF
TRBV24-1	-	TRBJ1-4	CATKRTDEKLFF
TRBV25-1	-	TRBJ2-3	CASSGSVSSTDTQYF
TRBV20-1	-	TRBJ1-1	CSARGWDRGVMNTEAFF